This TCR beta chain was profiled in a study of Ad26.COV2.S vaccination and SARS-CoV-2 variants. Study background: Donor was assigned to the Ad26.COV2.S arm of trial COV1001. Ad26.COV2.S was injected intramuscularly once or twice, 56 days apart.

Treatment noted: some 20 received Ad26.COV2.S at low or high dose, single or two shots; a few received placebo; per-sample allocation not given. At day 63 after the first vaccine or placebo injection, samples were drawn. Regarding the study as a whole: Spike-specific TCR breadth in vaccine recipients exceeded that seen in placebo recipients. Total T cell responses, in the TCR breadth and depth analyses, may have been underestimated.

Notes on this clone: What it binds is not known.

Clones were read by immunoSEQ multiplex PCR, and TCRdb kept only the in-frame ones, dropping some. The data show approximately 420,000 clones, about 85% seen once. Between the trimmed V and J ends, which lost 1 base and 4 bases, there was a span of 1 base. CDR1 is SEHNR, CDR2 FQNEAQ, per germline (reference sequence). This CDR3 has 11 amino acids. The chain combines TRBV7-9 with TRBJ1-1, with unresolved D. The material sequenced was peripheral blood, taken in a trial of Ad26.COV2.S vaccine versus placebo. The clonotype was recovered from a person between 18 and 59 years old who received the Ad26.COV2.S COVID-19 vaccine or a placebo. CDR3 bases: TGTGCCAGCAGCTTAGTCACTGAAGCTTTCTTT. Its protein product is CASSLVTEAFF.